The rows below give T cell receptor beta chains drawn from one sample of a study of naive and memory T cell subsets. TCRdb processed the UMI-ligation and nested PCR reads anew with MiXCR; each CDR3 protein has one entry. The table records tens of thousands of distinct CDR3 sequences, 7% to 8% of them present only once. The sequenced sample was central memory CD4+ T cells from blood. These TCRs come from a human donor in good health. Both conserved end residues are part of each CDR3. The order of the fields is J gene, clone size, V gene, D gene, CDR3 DNA, CDR3 protein. A D gene is named only where the DNA matches it firmly. Clone size, where shown, is once, few, many, or a class for clones that have expanded.

j_gene: TRBJ2-1; abundance: few; v_gene: TRBV3-1; d_gene: TRBD2; CDR3nt: TGTGCCAGCAGACCCCCCGGACTAGCGATTAATGAGCAGTTCTTC; CDR3aa: CASRPPGLAINEQFF
j_gene: TRBJ1-1; abundance: many; v_gene: TRBV11-2; d_gene: NA; CDR3nt: TGTGCCAGCAGTTTCGCCCAACGGCGGGCCTACACTGAAGCTTTCTTT; CDR3aa: CASSFAQRRAYTEAFF
j_gene: TRBJ2-5; abundance: few; v_gene: TRBV6-6; d_gene: TRBD1; CDR3nt: TGTGCCAGCAGTTACCCCGGACAGGGAATAAGAGCGAGTAAAGAGACCCAGTACTTC; CDR3aa: CASSYPGQGIRASKETQYF
j_gene: TRBJ2-3; abundance: NA; v_gene: TRBV27; d_gene: NA; CDR3nt: TGTGCCAGCGCTAACGAGCGGGCGGCAGATACGCAGTATTTT; CDR3aa: CASANERAADTQYF
j_gene: TRBJ2-1; abundance: few; v_gene: TRBV29-1; d_gene: TRBD1; CDR3nt: TGCAGCGTTGTGGGACAGGGATTACTCACGCAGTCCTACAATGAGCAGTTCTTC; CDR3aa: CSVVGQGLLTQSYNEQFF
j_gene: TRBJ2-3; abundance: many; v_gene: TRBV29-1; d_gene: NA; CDR3nt: TGCAGCGTTGAGGGTGGGTTCCGGCGGAGCACAGATACGCAGTATTTT; CDR3aa: CSVEGGFRRSTDTQYF
j_gene: TRBJ2-3; abundance: NA; v_gene: TRBV5-1; d_gene: NA; CDR3nt: TGCGCCAGCCACTCGGGACTCGACACAGATACGCAGTATTTT; CDR3aa: CASHSGLDTDTQYF
j_gene: TRBJ2-3; abundance: few; v_gene: TRBV20-1; d_gene: NA; CDR3nt: TGCAGTGGCCAGACTGGTTCTAGCACAGATACGCAGTATTTT; CDR3aa: CSGQTGSSTDTQYF
j_gene: TRBJ1-2; abundance: many; v_gene: TRBV20-1; d_gene: NA; CDR3nt: TGCAGTGCTAGTTACCCTTATACAAACTATGGCTACACCTTC; CDR3aa: CSASYPYTNYGYTF
j_gene: TRBJ1-5; abundance: many; v_gene: TRBV4-2; d_gene: NA; CDR3nt: TGTGCCAGCAGCCCCGAGGGCAATCAGCCCCAGCATTTT; CDR3aa: CASSPEGNQPQHF
j_gene: TRBJ1-1; abundance: many; v_gene: TRBV20-1; d_gene: TRBD1; CDR3nt: TGCAGTGCCGGGGGGACAGGGGGTGAAGCTTTCTTT; CDR3aa: CSAGGTGGEAFF
j_gene: TRBJ1-4; abundance: many; v_gene: TRBV3-1; d_gene: NA; CDR3nt: TGTGCCAGCAGCCAGCTAGCCTCAGCAACTAATGAAAAACTGTTTTTT; CDR3aa: CASSQLASATNEKLFF
j_gene: TRBJ1-6; abundance: many; v_gene: TRBV7-2; d_gene: TRBD1; CDR3nt: TGTGCCAGCAGCCGGGACAGGGTTGATAATTCACCCCTCCACTTT; CDR3aa: CASSRDRVDNSPLHF
j_gene: TRBJ1-2; abundance: many; v_gene: TRBV7-2; d_gene: NA; CDR3nt: TGTGCCAGCAGCTTAAACTCAGGGCCAGGCTATGGCTACACCTTC; CDR3aa: CASSLNSGPGYGYTF
j_gene: TRBJ1-1; abundance: many; v_gene: TRBV12-3/TRBV12-4; d_gene: NA; CDR3nt: TGTGCCAGCAGTTTACAGGTGTACACTGAAGCTTTCTTT; CDR3aa: CASSLQVYTEAFF
j_gene: TRBJ2-7; abundance: many; v_gene: TRBV7-3; d_gene: TRBD1; CDR3nt: TGTGCCAGCAGCCGAGACAGGGACTACGAGCAGTACTTC; CDR3aa: CASSRDRDYEQYF
j_gene: TRBJ1-5; abundance: many; v_gene: TRBV6-1; d_gene: NA; CDR3nt: TGTGCCAGCAGTGCGGATAGAAATCAGCCCCAGCATTTT; CDR3aa: CASSADRNQPQHF
j_gene: TRBJ1-2; abundance: NA; v_gene: TRBV19; d_gene: TRBD1; CDR3nt: TGTGCCAGTAGTATCCGGGACAGGGATGGCTACACCTTC; CDR3aa: CASSIRDRDGYTF
j_gene: TRBJ2-3; abundance: few; v_gene: TRBV3-1; d_gene: NA; CDR3nt: TGTGCCAGCAGCCACACCTTGAGCACAGATACGCAGTATTTT; CDR3aa: CASSHTLSTDTQYF
j_gene: TRBJ2-3; abundance: few; v_gene: TRBV28; d_gene: NA; CDR3nt: TGTGCCAGCAGGGCCCCCGGTAGCACAGATACGCAGTATTTT; CDR3aa: CASRAPGSTDTQYF
j_gene: TRBJ1-3; abundance: many; v_gene: TRBV29-1; d_gene: TRBD1; CDR3nt: TGCAGCGTTGAAGAAGGGGGGACAGCCGGAAACACCATATATTTT; CDR3aa: CSVEEGGTAGNTIYF
j_gene: TRBJ1-6; abundance: NA; v_gene: TRBV5-4; d_gene: TRBD1; CDR3nt: TGTGCCAGCAGCTTGACCCGGGACAGTAATTCACCCCTCCACTTT; CDR3aa: CASSLTRDSNSPLHF
j_gene: TRBJ2-7; abundance: many; v_gene: TRBV20-1; d_gene: NA; CDR3nt: TGCAGTGCTAGAGATATTATCGGGTTAACCTACGAGCAGTACTTC; CDR3aa: CSARDIIGLTYEQYF
j_gene: TRBJ2-5; abundance: few; v_gene: TRBV20-1; d_gene: NA; CDR3nt: TGCAGTGTAAAAGGGCCCCTGGACCAAGAGACCCAGTACTTC; CDR3aa: CSVKGPLDQETQYF
j_gene: TRBJ1-3; abundance: few; v_gene: TRBV30; d_gene: NA; CDR3nt: TGTGCCTGGAGTGTAGGGTTAACGAGCACTGGAAACACCATATATTTT; CDR3aa: CAWSVGLTSTGNTIYF
j_gene: TRBJ1-5; abundance: many; v_gene: TRBV7-2; d_gene: TRBD1; CDR3nt: TGTGCCAGCAGACAGGGGGTAAATCAGCCCCAGCATTTT; CDR3aa: CASRQGVNQPQHF
j_gene: TRBJ1-1; abundance: many; v_gene: TRBV18; d_gene: TRBD1; CDR3nt: TGTGCCAGCTCAGTTACAGGGGGCCCTGAAGCTTTCTTT; CDR3aa: CASSVTGGPEAFF
j_gene: TRBJ2-5; abundance: many; v_gene: TRBV10-3; d_gene: TRBD2; CDR3nt: TGTGCCATCAGCGGGACTAGCATCGCGGAGACCCAGTACTTC; CDR3aa: CAISGTSIAETQYF
j_gene: TRBJ2-3; abundance: few; v_gene: TRBV30; d_gene: NA; CDR3nt: TGTGCCTGGAGTGTTGGGCTTGCGTTTTCAGATACGCAGTATTTT; CDR3aa: CAWSVGLAFSDTQYF
j_gene: TRBJ2-3; abundance: many; v_gene: TRBV7-9; d_gene: NA; CDR3nt: TGTGCCAGCAGCTTTAGGGCATACACAGATACGCAGTATTTT; CDR3aa: CASSFRAYTDTQYF
j_gene: TRBJ1-6; abundance: many; v_gene: TRBV3-1; d_gene: NA; CDR3nt: TGTGCCAGCAGGAAAATGGCGGGGTGGGGAGCTAATTCACCCCTCCACTTT; CDR3aa: CASRKMAGWGANSPLHF
j_gene: TRBJ2-4; abundance: few; v_gene: TRBV30; d_gene: TRBD1; CDR3nt: TGTGCCTGGACTAGGGGGACAGGACGAGCCAAAAACATTCAGTACTTC; CDR3aa: CAWTRGTGRAKNIQYF
j_gene: TRBJ1-4; abundance: NA; v_gene: TRBV2; d_gene: NA; CDR3nt: TGTGCCAGCAGAAAGGGGAAGGATGAAAAACTGTTTTTT; CDR3aa: CASRKGKDEKLFF
j_gene: TRBJ2-3; abundance: many; v_gene: TRBV6-1; d_gene: NA; CDR3nt: TGTGCCAGCAGATCACAGATCCCCTCAGATACGCAGTATTTT; CDR3aa: CASRSQIPSDTQYF
j_gene: TRBJ2-1; abundance: NA; v_gene: TRBV5-1; d_gene: TRBD2; CDR3nt: TGCGCCAGCAGCTCCGCGGGGGGCCGAGTGGAGCAGTTCTTC; CDR3aa: CASSSAGGRVEQFF
j_gene: TRBJ1-2; abundance: many; v_gene: TRBV6-6; d_gene: NA; CDR3nt: TGTGCCAGCAGTTCAAGTTCTAACTATGGCTACACCTTC; CDR3aa: CASSSSSNYGYTF
j_gene: TRBJ1-6; abundance: few; v_gene: TRBV7-2; d_gene: NA; CDR3nt: TGTGCCAGCAGCTTAAATGGTTATTCACCCCTCCACTTT; CDR3aa: CASSLNGYSPLHF
j_gene: TRBJ2-3; abundance: NA; v_gene: TRBV5-4; d_gene: NA; CDR3nt: TGTGCCAGCAGCAACTGGGGGTTCACAGATACGCAGTATTTT; CDR3aa: CASSNWGFTDTQYF
j_gene: TRBJ1-6; abundance: many; v_gene: TRBV10-3; d_gene: TRBD1; CDR3nt: TGTGCCATCTCCGGCTCGGGACAGGGGAATTCACCCCTCCACTTT; CDR3aa: CAISGSGQGNSPLHF
j_gene: TRBJ2-7; abundance: many; v_gene: TRBV27; d_gene: NA; CDR3nt: TGTGCCAGCAGTTCCGACCGGTACGAGCAGTACTTC; CDR3aa: CASSSDRYEQYF